This is a list of T cell receptor beta chains from one sample in a study of cytotoxic CD8 clonotypes in ibrutinib-treated CLL. The method was immunoSEQ multiplex PCR; TCRdb's version includes in-frame clones alone and lacks a portion of them. The data contain 130,000 or so clones, 60% to 85% of them singletons. The sequencing used PBMCs, collected after 12 months of ibrutinib treatment. These receptors were taken from a human donor with chronic lymphocytic leukemia. The conserved cysteine and the conserved F or W are not part of the CDR3 here.

j_call cdr3_length v_call cdr3_aa
TRBJ2-7 12 TRBV21-1 ASSMKGAIYEQY
TRBJ2-7 13 TRBV7-2 ASSLSRDRVYEQY
TRBJ2-5 12 TRBV21-1 ATLANLANGSQY
TRBJ1-3 14 TRBV4-2 ASSQEVRATGNTIY
TRBJ2-3 11 TRBV19 ASRIQATDTQY
TRBJ1-2 13 TRBV15 ATSRDEPILDGYT
TRBJ2-7 12 TRBV19 ASSGSGGPYEQY
TRBJ1-2 13 TRBV6-5 ASSYSGGSNYGYT
TRBJ2-3 13 TRBV19 ASTPGRGGADTQY
TRBJ1-3 13 TRBV18 ASSKQGAAGNTIY
TRBJ1-4 13 TRBV7-9 ASSFSSATGEKLF
TRBJ1-4 13 TRBV6-4 ASSDSSGGNEKLF
TRBJ2-1 13 TRBV27 ASSLGTGGFNEQF
TRBJ2-2 11 TRBV7-9 ASSLETGGELF
TRBJ2-5 12 TRBV11-2 ASSLTSGTETQY
TRBJ1-2 13 TRBV5-4 ASSLLTAVYYGYT
TRBJ2-3 15 TRBV7-6 ASSLVIAGGSTDTQY